These 5 T cell receptor beta chains share one sample of origin, sequenced in a study of blood T cell repertoires in COVID-19. The data were produced by immunoSEQ multiplex PCR, yet TCRdb's version contains in-frame clones alone and is incomplete. The sample has fewer than 600,000 clones; 85% to 90% are singletons. Sequencing used peripheral blood. The origin of the receptors is a man aged 18 to 29 with COVID-19, enrolled during active disease.

The rearrangement links TRBV5-6 to TRBJ2-6; D possibly corresponds to TRBD2 (6 bases). V was cut by 0 bases and J by 4 bases, with 17 bases left in between. The CDR3 spans 18 residues. Germline assignment: CDR1 SGHDT and CDR2 YYEEEE. The CDR3 is CASSLARRRGAGANVLTF. DNA for the CDR3: TGTGCCAGCAGCTTGGCCAGAAGGAGGGGTGCAGGGGCCAACGTCCTGACTTTC.

The sample holds one count of this clone. The chain couples TRBV29-1 to TRBJ2-7; TRBD1 aligns across 8 bases. Germline V gene data show CDR1 as SQVTM and CDR2 as ANQGSEA. Trimming cost V 3 bases and J 6 bases; bases outside gene matches: 7. CDR3 size: 13 residues. The CDR3 DNA is TGCAGCGTTGATACAGGGGGTCTCGCCGAGCAGTACTTC. Residues: CSVDTGGLAEQYF.

CDR3 sequence: CASGLDPTVRAYEQYF. DNA of the CDR3: TGTGCTAGTGGTTTGGATCCGACAGTGAGAGCCTACGAGCAGTACTTC. The chain employs TRBV12-5 and TRBJ2-7; the D gene is possibly TRBD1 (5 bases). This CDR3 is built from 16 residues. Germline CDR1 and CDR2: LGHNT and FRNRAP. The V and J ends lost 1 base and 2 bases respectively, with 15 bases between them.

The chain combines TRBV2 with TRBJ2-3; D may be TRBD2 (6 bases). The CDR3 totals 15 residues. V was clipped by 4 bases and J by 3 bases, with 14 bases between them. Germline assignment: CDR1 SNHLY and CDR2 FYNNEI. The CDR3 DNA sequence: TGTGCCAGCAGTGTCCAACCAGGGAGGACAGATACGCAGTATTTT. This encodes CASSVQPGRTDTQYF. Drawing the rest from reference TRBV2 and TRBJ2-3, the complete variable domain is EPEVTQTPSHQVTQMGQEVILRCVPISNHLYFYWYRQILGQKVEFLVSFYNNEISEKSEIFDDQFSVERPDGSNFTLKIRSTKLEDSAMYFCASSVQPGRTDTQYFGPGTRLTVL.

The CDR3 DNA follows: TGTGCCAGCAGTGCCGAGCTGCCAAGCCCCTACGAGCAGTACTTC. This encodes CASSAELPSPYEQYF. The chain carries TRBV25-1 and TRBJ2-7; D remains unclear. The germline V gene has CDR1 MGHDK and CDR2 SYGVNS. V was cut by 4 bases and J by 2 bases, with 15 bases left in between. This CDR3 region has 15 residues.